This T cell receptor beta chain was recorded in a study of response to subunit inactivated influenza vaccine (dated by TCRdb to between 2017 and 2018). Study-wide context: Deep quantitative profiling of the T cell receptor repertoire was used in the study to follow responses to a trivalent subunit inactivated influenza vaccine. The investigation overall reported the following: It was suggested by the authors that each seasonal influenza vaccination may recruit only a limited number of new T cells.

From the cysteine up to the phenylalanine, the CDR3 has a length of 17 residues. Only CDR3 DNA remains: 51 bases, in frame from the first base. CDR1 and CDR2 are drawn from the germline V gene: KGHDR, SFDVKD. Compared with germline, V lacks 3 bases and J lacks 7 bases; bases without a gene match: 8. There are a few counts of this clonotype. It has no known antigen specificity. Base qualities were left out, and no much larger clone turns up one base away. Preparation of the library involved RT-PCR. TCRdb records Illumina HiSeq 2500 as the sequencer. The raw public reads went through TCRdb reprocessing: fastp at Q25, MiXCR clone calling, in-frame beta chains kept. Each CDR3 protein gets just one entry, which takes the most common genes and DNA from the rows behind it. Within this sample are roughly 710,000 distinct CDR3 sequences, with 12% to 15% of them counted one time only. The ten biggest clones cover 7.5% to 8% of the sample.

Here the chain combines TRBV24-1 and TRBJ2-2; the central 12 bases match TRBD2. The sample was PBMCs from blood, taken approximately 15 days before vaccination. This sequence originates from a man between 50 and 59 years old who received an inactivated influenza vaccine. Donor details come from another sample of the same person, matched by shared clones. CDR3 loop: CATSDPKTSGSIGELFF. The sequenced DNA is TGTGCCACCAGTGATCCCAAGACTAGCGGGAGTATCGGGGAGCTGTTTTTT.